The next 32 T cell receptor beta chains were all read from a single sample in a study of CD8+ T cells in alopecia areata. Treatment in this sample: oral pan-JAK inhibitor, 5-10 mg twice daily. RNA, once extracted, was reverse transcribed into cDNA for use as the sequencing template. Libraries were prepared by immunoSEQ multiplex PCR; TCRdb keeps only in-frame clonotypes and omits some of them. Of roughly 73,000 clones listed, over 25% are singletons. The source was CD8+ T cells sorted from blood, collected at week 4, from a patient treated with tofacitinib. The receptors originated from a human donor with alopecia areata.

This chain joins TRBV30 and TRBJ1-5; D unresolved. Trimming took 5 bases from V and 4 from J, leaving 6 bases between them. This CDR3 spans 11 amino acids. Germline V gene data show CDR1 as GTSNPN and CDR2 as SVGIG (reference sequence). In DNA, the CDR3 is TGTGCCTGGGGCTATAATCAGCCCCAGCATTTT. Translating it yields CAWGYNQPQHF.

This clone appeared a few times. The V gene is TRBV27, the J gene TRBJ2-5; 14 positions agree with TRBD2. The CDR3 is 17 residues long. Germline loops: CDR1 MNHEY, CDR2 SMNVEV (reference sequence). The V segment lost 3 bases and the J segment 4 bases; nucleotides outside the gene matches: 7. In nucleotides, the CDR3 is TGTGCCAGCAGTTTTCGGACTAGCGGGAGGTATGGAGAGACCCAGTACTTC. This sequence encodes CASSFRTSGRYGETQYF.

This clone was detected only a few times. This chain uses TRBV2 with TRBJ1-1, with D unresolved. This CDR3 region has 14 residues. Germline loops: CDR1 SNHLY, CDR2 FYNNEI. V was pared by 7 bases and J by 6 bases, with 18 bases between. DNA of the CDR3: TGTGCCAGCATGATTCGGCTGTACCTCCCTGAAGCTTTCTTT. Translated: CASMIRLYLPEAFF.

V gene TRBV29-1 combines with J gene TRBJ2-7; D unresolved. The CDR3 sequence is 13 residues long. Trimming shortened V by 4 bases and J by 0 bases, and 10 bases separated the two germline ends. CDR1 and CDR2 (germline): SQVTM, ANQGSEA. For the CDR3, the DNA is TGCAGCGTTGGCCCGGCTAACTCCTACGAGCAGTACTTC. This gives the protein CSVGPANSYEQYF.

The CDR3 here is CASAAPVNSGNTIYF. The DNA for the CDR3 is TGTGCCAGCGCTGCTCCTGTGAACTCTGGAAACACCATATATTTT. The chain combines TRBV2 with TRBJ1-3; D call uncertain. The CDR3 spans 15 residues. Deletions cut 8 bases from V and 0 bases from J, with 14 bases between. Germline V lookup: CDR1 SNHLY, CDR2 FYNNEI.

This clone was observed many times. This chain connects TRBV9 to TRBJ2-5; D may be TRBD1 (6 bases). Trimming took 4 bases from V and 1 from J, leaving 11 bases between them. CDR3 length: 14 residues. Per germline, CDR1 SGDLS and CDR2 YYNGEE. In nucleotides, the CDR3 is TGTGCCAGCAGCCCCTGGACAGCCCAAGAGACCCAGTACTTC. This gives the protein CASSPWTAQETQYF.

This chain joins TRBV9 and TRBJ2-5; D is possibly TRBD1 or TRBD2 (5 bases each). Trimming left V 7 bases short and J 5 bases short, with 21 bases between. The CDR3 totals 15 residues. Germline loops: CDR1 SGDLS, CDR2 YYNGEE. The DNA for the CDR3 is TGTGCCAGCGGGTGGGACGGCGCCACCGGGGAGACCCAGTACTTC. It specifies CASGWDGATGETQYF.

This clone appeared a few times. The chain joins TRBV5-1 to TRBJ1-1; 7 bases are shared with TRBD1. The V and J ends lost 4 bases and 6 bases, in that order; junction bases with no gene match: 3. This CDR3 has 12 amino acids. The germline gives CDR1 SGHRS, CDR2 YFSETQ. CDR3 residues: CASSLQGAEAFF. The DNA for the CDR3 is TGCGCCAGCAGCCTCCAGGGGGCTGAAGCTTTCTTT.

This clone was seen a handful of times. The chain combines TRBV7-9 with TRBJ1-2, with 12 bases lining up with TRBD1. Germline V gene sequence: CDR1 SEHNR, CDR2 FQNEAQ (reference sequence). The CDR3 is 15 residues long. Trimming at V came to 7 bases and at J to 6 bases, leaving 9 bases not matched to a gene. CDR3 sequence: CASTGTGGILDGYTF. CDR3 DNA: TGTGCCAGCACGGGGACAGGGGGCATTTTGGATGGCTACACCTTC.

This clone was observed a handful of times. The chain carries TRBV7-9 and TRBJ1-2; TRBD1 is a possible D gene (5 bases). Trimming cost V 4 bases and J 0 bases, with 15 bases left between them. This CDR3 is 16 amino acids long. CDR1 is SEHNR and CDR2 is FQNEAQ in the germline V gene (reference sequence). The CDR3 region has the DNA TGTGCCAGCAGCTCGACCGGGGCCAGGTCTAACTATGGCTACACCTTC. This translates into CASSSTGARSNYGYTF.

The chain links TRBV29-1 to TRBJ2-1; 8 positions agree with TRBD2. J gave up 0 bases and V 7 bases, and 8 bases lay outside the gene matches. The CDR3 loop spans 15 amino acids. The germline CDR1 and CDR2 sequences are SQVTM and ANQGSEA. CDR3 residues: CSARRAGGSYNEQFF. CDR3 sequence (DNA): TGCAGCGCCCGGCGGGCGGGAGGCTCCTACAATGAGCAGTTCTTC.

V is TRBV6-1 and J is TRBJ2-5, with D tentatively TRBD1 (6 bases). The better agreement between TRBJ2-7 and the DNA end casts doubt on the J call. CDR1 is MNHNS, CDR2 SASEGT, per germline. The CDR3 spans 13 residues. The DNA for the CDR3 is TGTGCCAGCCGACGGGACAACACCTACGAGCAGTACTTC. Its translation: CASRRDNTYEQYF.

Only one count was recorded for this clone. V usage is TRBV9 and J usage is TRBJ2-5, with TRBD1 matching 8 bases. Per germline, CDR1 SGDLS and CDR2 YYNGEE. J lost 5 bases, V lost 1 base, and 7 bases had no gene match. CDR3 length equals 15 residues. This CDR3 is CASSVQGAVGETQYF. Written as DNA, the CDR3 is TGTGCCAGCAGCGTACAGGGGGCCGTCGGGGAGACCCAGTACTTC. The whole variable domain, filled in from reference TRBV9 and TRBJ2-5, reads DSGVTQTPKHLITATGQRVTLRCSPRSGDLSVYWYQQSLDQGLQFLIQYYNGEERAKGNILERFSAQQFPDLHSELNLSSLELGDSALYFCASSVQGAVGETQYFGPGTRLLVL.

The chain couples TRBV19 to TRBJ1-2; 8 bases fit TRBD1. Per the germline V gene, CDR1 is LNHDA and CDR2 is SQIVND (reference sequence). The V gene end was trimmed by 3 bases and the J gene end by 2 bases; junction bases not matched to a gene: 5. The CDR3 is made up of 15 amino acids. The CDR3 loop reads CASSIGYRGNYGYTF. In DNA form, the CDR3 reads TGTGCCAGTAGTATTGGTTACAGGGGGAACTATGGCTACACCTTC.

CDR3 in DNA: TGCAGCGTTCCCGGGACCTACTATGGCTACACCTTC. Amino acid sequence: CSVPGTYYGYTF. The chain is built from TRBV29-1 and TRBJ1-2, with a tentative D call TRBD1 (5 bases). V was trimmed by 5 bases and J by 3 bases, leaving 10 bases between them. CDR3 length equals 12 residues. The V gene's germline CDR1 is SQVTM and CDR2 ANQGSEA.

The V gene is TRBV5-4, the J gene TRBJ2-7; 11 nucleotides agree with TRBD1. The V and J ends lost 3 bases and 3 bases, in that order; junction bases with no gene match: 11. This CDR3 has 17 amino acids. Germline V gives CDR1 SGHNT, CDR2 YYREEE (reference sequence). Here the CDR3 DNA reads TGTGCCAGCAGCTCTACCGGGACAGGGGGGATCCTCTACGAGCAGTACTTC. Amino acids: CASSSTGTGGILYEQYF. Complete variable domain (other parts from reference TRBV5-4 and TRBJ2-7): ETGVTQSPTHLIKTRGQQVTLRCSSQSGHNTVSWYQQALGQGPQFIFQYYREEENGRGNFPPRFSGLQFPNYSSELNVNALELDDSALYLCASSSTGTGGILYEQYFGPGTRLTVT.

In this sample, this clone turned up a few times. An end of the junction differs from the germline gene, which may be a read error. This chain joins TRBV5-5 and TRBJ2-7, with 8 nucleotides matching TRBD1. CDR1 is SGHKS, CDR2 YYEKEE, per germline (reference sequence). There are 14 residues in the CDR3. DNA for the CDR3: TGCGCCAGCAGCCCTAGTCAGGGGGCCGACGAGCAGTACTTC. This translates into CASSPSQGADEQYF. The full variable domain, rest sourced from reference TRBV5-5 and TRBJ2-7, is DAGVTQSPTHLIKTRGQQVTLRCSPISGHKSVSWYQQVLGQGPQFIFQYYEKEERGRGNFPDRFSARQFPNYSSELNVNALLLGDSALYLCASSPSQGADEQYFGPGTRLTVT.

The chain carries TRBV9 and TRBJ2-1, with 8 bases aligning to TRBD2. The CDR3 consists of 12 residues. Germline V gene lookup returns CDR1 SGDLS and CDR2 YYNGEE. V was clipped by 5 bases and J by 7 bases; unmatched bases: 2. The CDR3 spells CASRGTSNEQFF. The DNA for the CDR3 is TGTGCCAGCAGAGGGACTAGTAATGAGCAGTTCTTC. Variable domain in full (rest from reference TRBV9 and TRBJ2-1): DSGVTQTPKHLITATGQRVTLRCSPRSGDLSVYWYQQSLDQGLQFLIQYYNGEERAKGNILERFSAQQFPDLHSELNLSSLELGDSALYFCASRGTSNEQFFGPGTRLTVL.

This chain uses TRBV2 with TRBJ2-2; D is unclear. The CDR3 runs to 14 residues. CDR1 is SNHLY, CDR2 FYNNEI, per germline. V lost 5 bases and J lost 3, with 10 bases in between. CDR3 residues: CASSYVSDTGELFF. For the CDR3, the DNA is TGTGCCAGCAGTTATGTCAGCGACACCGGGGAGCTGTTTTTT.

The chain employs TRBV29-1 and TRBJ2-1, with D possibly being TRBD1 (5 bases). The germline V gene encodes CDR1 SQVTM and CDR2 ANQGSEA. V lost 4 bases to trimming and J lost 4 bases, with 17 bases between them. The CDR3 runs 15 residues. The CDR3 DNA reads TGCAGCGTTGTCAGGGTCCAAACGATATACAATGAGCAGTTCTTC. This codes for CSVVRVQTIYNEQFF.

V gene TRBV27 combines with J gene TRBJ1-5; possible D gene TRBD1, 5 bases. Germline CDR1 reads MNHEY; CDR2 reads SMNVEV (reference sequence). V was cut by 5 bases and J by 2 bases, with 10 bases left in between. The CDR3 length is 14 residues. The CDR3 sequence: CASSVRGGNQPQHF. DNA for the CDR3: TGTGCCAGCAGTGTAAGGGGAGGCAATCAGCCCCAGCATTTT.

CDR3 in amino acids: CASRLGRRSNYGYTF. The CDR3 DNA is TGTGCAAGTCGCCTGGGACGGCGATCGAACTATGGCTACACCTTC. V is TRBV12-2 and J is TRBJ1-2. TRBV12-2 constitutes a pseudogene. This CDR3 comprises 15 residues.

This chain uses TRBV15 with TRBJ2-5; D gene uncertain. Germline-derived CDR1 and CDR2 are LNHNV and YYDKDF (reference sequence). CDR3 size: 15 residues. Trimming removed 0 bases at V and 4 bases at J, with 12 bases between. The CDR3 sequence: CATSRDGKGIETQYF. The CDR3 nucleotides are TGTGCCACCAGCAGAGATGGGAAGGGAATAGAGACCCAGTACTTC.

The V and J genes are TRBV30 and TRBJ2-5; TRBD2 matches at 7 bases. The V gene end was trimmed by 2 bases and the J gene end by 2 bases; junction bases not matched to a gene: 8. The CDR3 runs 15 residues. Per germline, CDR1 GTSNPN and CDR2 SVGIG (reference sequence). The CDR3 loop is CAWSSGAGIQETQYF. The CDR3 DNA reads TGTGCCTGGAGTTCCGGAGCGGGAATACAAGAGACCCAGTACTTC.

The rearrangement links TRBV4-1 to TRBJ2-1, with TRBD2 matching 7 bases. CDR1 is MGHRA, CDR2 YSYEKL, per germline. The junction had 9 bases not matched to a gene; V was cut back by 7 bases and J by 0 bases. CDR3 length: 16 residues. CDR3: CASTSSGGSSYNEQFF. CDR3 DNA sequence: TGCGCCAGCACCTCTAGCGGAGGGAGCTCCTACAATGAGCAGTTCTTC.

V gene TRBV5-6 combines with J gene TRBJ2-1; D remains ambiguous. Trimming removed 2 bases at V and 13 bases at J, with 10 bases between. Germline lookup yields CDR1 SGHDT and CDR2 YYEEEE. The CDR3 extends over 11 amino acids. In nucleotides, the CDR3 is TGTGCCAGCAGCTTCTCGCTAGAACAGTTCTTC. It yields the protein CASSFSLEQFF.

This chain joins TRBV29-1 and TRBJ2-1; no definite D call. Trimming removed 8 bases at V and 9 bases at J, with 17 bases between. Germline loops: CDR1 SQVTM, CDR2 ANQGSEA. This CDR3 region has 12 residues. CDR3 residues: CSPGPNLGEQFF. CDR3 nucleotides: TGCAGCCCCGGACCTAATCTGGGTGAGCAGTTCTTC.

This clone was seen a handful of times. Other nucleotide sequences from this sample produce the same CDR3. The V and J genes are TRBV29-1 and TRBJ2-2; D is unclear. This CDR3 spans 12 amino acids. Germline CDR1 and CDR2: SQVTM and ANQGSEA. The CDR3 nucleotides are TGCAGTGTCGCTGGGAACACCGGGGAGCTGTTTTTT. It is translated as CSVAGNTGELFF.

V is TRBV9 and J is TRBJ2-5; the match to TRBD2 covers 9 bases. The V gene's germline CDR1 is SGDLS and CDR2 YYNGEE. The CDR3 extends over 16 amino acids. The ends lost 3 bases at V and 1 base at J; junction bases unmatched: 7. The CDR3 spells CASSAQLAGPQETQYF. The CDR3 DNA reads TGTGCCAGCAGCGCCCAACTAGCGGGCCCCCAAGAGACCCAGTACTTC.

This clone was recorded a few times. The rearrangement joins TRBV6-5 to TRBJ2-1, with D unresolved. Per germline, CDR1 MNHEY and CDR2 SVGAGI. Between the trimmed V and J ends, which lost 3 bases and 0 bases, there was a span of 6 bases. This CDR3 is 14 amino acids long. This CDR3 reads CASSYRRSYNEQFF. Written as DNA, the CDR3 is TGTGCCAGCAGTTATAGACGCTCCTACAATGAGCAGTTCTTC.

Comments on this clone: An end of the junction differs from the germline gene, which may be a read error. The chain recombines TRBV7-7 with TRBJ2-5, with TRBD2 matching over 16 bases. In germline, CDR1 is SSHAT, CDR2 FNYEAQ (reference sequence). The CDR3 runs to 16 residues. The CDR3 DNA follows: TGTGCTAGCAGCTTTGGGACTAGCGGGAGGGAAGAGACCCAGTACTTC. This encodes CASSFGTSGREETQYF. Full variable domain (outside the CDR3, taken from reference TRBV7-7 and TRBJ2-5): GAGVSQSPRYKVTKRGQDVTLRCDPISSHATLYWYQQALGQGPEFLTYFNYEAQPDKSGLPSDRFSAERPEGSISTLTIQRTEQRDSAMYRCASSFGTSGREETQYFGPGTRLLVL.

The CDR3 spells CASSLVPHGRTSTDTQYF. The CDR3 nucleotides read TGTGCCAGCAGCTTAGTACCCCATGGCCGTACTAGCACAGATACGCAGTATTTT. The V and J genes are TRBV7-2 and TRBJ2-3; D not resolved. The germline V and J ends were trimmed by 1 base and 0 bases, with 17 bases remaining between them. The CDR3 is made up of 18 amino acids. Germline lookup yields CDR1 SGHTA and CDR2 FQGNSA.